These T cell receptor beta chains were read from a single sample in a study of T-cell reconstitution after alpha-beta-depleted transplantation in children. TCRdb itself ran the PCR reads through MiXCR, one entry per CDR3 protein. The sample comprises 500,000 to 650,000 distinct CDR3 sequences, under 15% of which are singletons, and over 2% rests with the top ten. This material consisted of PBMCs, mostly from graft donor cells, taken 360 days after TCRalphabeta/CD19-depleted stem cell transplant. The receptors come from a male patient aged 10 to 17 who had a stem cell transplant for acute myeloid leukemia, so the T cells may come from the graft donor. CDR3s include the opening cysteine and the closing phenylalanine or tryptophan. The order of the fields is CDR3 DNA, CDR3 protein, D gene, V gene, J gene, clone size. The D gene is left open where the match is weak. The size of a clone is reported for some rows only, either as once, few or many, or as a class for expanded clones.

TGCAGTGCTAGCGGTTCCCGGGACAGGCTAATCTATGGCTACACCTTC	CSASGSRDRLIYGYTF	TRBD1	TRBV20-1	TRBJ1-2	few
TGTGCCAGCAGCTCCGAAAGATCGAAGGGGTACAATGAGCAGTTCTTC	CASSSERSKGYNEQFF	.	TRBV7-9	TRBJ2-1	.
TGCAGTGCTCTACCCGGGACTAGCGGGTCCTACAATGAGCAGTTCTTC	CSALPGTSGSYNEQFF	TRBD2	TRBV20-1	TRBJ2-1	.
TGTGCCAGCAGCAAGTCCCGTCCAGAGCCATCCCCACACTCCTACGAGCAGTACTTC	CASSKSRPEPSPHSYEQYF	.	TRBV21-1	TRBJ2-7	.
TGCAGCGTTGCCCTTGGTGGCGAGCAGTACTTC	CSVALGGEQYF	.	TRBV29-1	TRBJ2-7	.
TGCAGCGTTGGTCACAGCTCTGGGGCCAACGTCCTGACTTTC	CSVGHSSGANVLTF	.	TRBV29-1	TRBJ2-6	few
TGCAGCGTTGAAGACCCAACAGGGGGCGGGTGGCGGAGCTCCTACAATGAGCAGTTCTTC	CSVEDPTGGGWRSSYNEQFF	TRBD1	TRBV29-1	TRBJ2-1	.
TGCAGCGTTGAGGAGGGCCTCCCCCCAGATACGCAGTATTTT	CSVEEGLPPDTQYF	.	TRBV29-1	TRBJ2-3	many
TGCAGTGCTAGAAATCTAGCGGGAGGTTACAATGAGCAGTTCTTC	CSARNLAGGYNEQFF	TRBD2	TRBV20-1	TRBJ2-1	few
TGTGCCAGCAGGGCTCGACAGGGTTTCACTGAAGCTTTCTTT	CASRARQGFTEAFF	TRBD1	TRBV12-3/TRBV12-4	TRBJ1-1	.
TGTGCCACCAGTGATTTGAAGGGTAGCCACGAGCAGTACTTC	CATSDLKGSHEQYF	.	TRBV24-1	TRBJ2-7	.
TGTGCCAGCAGCCCCTACAGGGGGGGTATCACCGGGGAGCTGTTTTTT	CASSPYRGGITGELFF	.	TRBV11-3	TRBJ2-2	.
TGTGCCAGCAGTCCCCCCATTGGGCGTGGAGGAAACACCATATATTTT	CASSPPIGRGGNTIYF	.	TRBV28	TRBJ1-3	.
TGTGCCAGCAGTTACCCGGAGACCCAGTACTTC	CASSYPETQYF	.	TRBV6-2/TRBV6-3	TRBJ2-5	many
TGCAGTGCTAATATGGCGGGAGGGTACACAGATACGCAGTATTTT	CSANMAGGYTDTQYF	TRBD2	TRBV20-1	TRBJ2-3	few
TGTGCCAGCAGTTCTCTGACTAGCGGGTACCCCGGGGAGCTGTTTTTT	CASSSLTSGYPGELFF	TRBD2	TRBV27	TRBJ2-2	many
TGTGCCAGCAGTTATGGCGGGACATACCAAGAGACCCAGTACTTC	CASSYGGTYQETQYF	.	TRBV6-5	TRBJ2-5	few
TGTGCCAGCAGCTTAACCTACGGGGAGACCCAGTACTTC	CASSLTYGETQYF	.	TRBV7-3	TRBJ2-5	.
TGTGCCAGCAGCTTAAAAGTGGGGCAGAGCACAGATACGCAGTATTTT	CASSLKVGQSTDTQYF	.	TRBV7-9	TRBJ2-3	few
TGCAGTGCTAGGGCTAGCGGGAGGAATGAGCAGTTCTTC	CSARASGRNEQFF	TRBD2	TRBV20-1	TRBJ2-1	many
TGCGCCAGCAGCCATTCCCAGGGGCCGGAGGACTCTGGGACCAACGTCCTGACTTTC	CASSHSQGPEDSGTNVLTF	.	TRBV4-3	TRBJ2-6	.
TGTGCCAGCAGCCTAGGGGAGTACCAAGAGACCCAGTACTTC	CASSLGEYQETQYF	.	TRBV7-2	TRBJ2-5	many
TGTGCCACCACCGGGAGGCGTTCCTACAATGAGCAGTTCTTC	CATTGRRSYNEQFF	TRBD2	TRBV12-3/TRBV12-4	TRBJ2-1	many
TGTGCCAGCAGCTTTTACCTCTCACCTGGGACAGGGGGCCTCTACGAGCAGTACTTC	CASSFYLSPGTGGLYEQYF	TRBD1	TRBV7-2	TRBJ2-7	few
TGTGCCAGCAGCTTAGCTGCGGGAGAGGTAGAGACCCAGTACTTC	CASSLAAGEVETQYF	TRBD2	TRBV7-2	TRBJ2-5	few
TGTGCCTGGAGGGCAGGGGGCCCTAACGGGGAGCTGTTTTTT	CAWRAGGPNGELFF	TRBD1	TRBV30	TRBJ2-2	.
TGCGCCAGCAGCTTGGCTGGGGTGGACCAGTACTTC	CASSLAGVDQYF	.	TRBV5-1	TRBJ2-5	few
TGTGCCAGCAGCGTAGCTAGCGGGAGTGTCAACGAGCAGTACTTC	CASSVASGSVNEQYF	TRBD2	TRBV7-2	TRBJ2-7	few
TGTGCCAGCAGCCATGGGGGGGATGAGCAGTTCTTC	CASSHGGDEQFF	TRBD2	TRBV11-3	TRBJ2-1	.
TGTGCCAGCAGTCCCAGGGGGGTAGCGGGATCCCCCTACGAGCAGTACTTC	CASSPRGVAGSPYEQYF	.	TRBV6-1	TRBJ2-7	.
TGCAGCGCCTGTGGGGTCACGGGGACCGGGGAGCTGTTTTTT	CSACGVTGTGELFF	.	TRBV29-1	TRBJ2-2	.
TGTGCCATCAGTGAGTCAGGGACCAACACTGAAGCTTTCTTT	CAISESGTNTEAFF	.	TRBV10-3	TRBJ1-1	.
TGCAGCGTTGATACTAGCATCCACGAGCAGTACTTC	CSVDTSIHEQYF	.	TRBV29-1	TRBJ2-7	few
TGTGCCAGCAGTGAGCAGGGGCGTTCCTACGAGCAGTACTTC	CASSEQGRSYEQYF	.	TRBV28	TRBJ2-7	many
TGCAGTGCTAGAGGGAGGACAGGGGTCGGGGAGCTGTTTTTT	CSARGRTGVGELFF	TRBD1	TRBV20-1	TRBJ2-2	.
TGTGCCAGCACCACGGAAGAGACCCAGTACTTC	CASTTEETQYF	.	TRBV7-2	TRBJ2-5	.
TGTGCCAGCAGCCACCGGACAGGGATTACCTACGAGCAGTACTTC	CASSHRTGITYEQYF	TRBD1	TRBV4-2	TRBJ2-7	.
TGTGCCAGCAGTCCGGGACTTCTCTACGAGCAGTACTTC	CASSPGLLYEQYF	.	TRBV7-9	TRBJ2-7	many
TGTGCCAGCAACCTCGAGAGAGGGTCTTATAACTATGGCTACACCTTC	CASNLERGSYNYGYTF	.	TRBV2	TRBJ1-2	.
TGTGCCAGCAACCGGGACTTGAGGGATACGCAGTATTTT	CASNRDLRDTQYF	.	TRBV6-1	TRBJ2-3	.
TGCGCCAGCAGCGGAACACGTAGCGGGAGGCCCTCCTACGAGCAGTACTTC	CASSGTRSGRPSYEQYF	TRBD2	TRBV5-1	TRBJ2-7	many
TGTGCCAGCAGCTCCACAGTTGGCGCATACGAGCAGTACTTC	CASSSTVGAYEQYF	.	TRBV7-9	TRBJ2-7	few
.	CASSSRTGKLPGSCFF	.	TRBV7-3	TRBJ2-2	few
TGTGCCAGCAGTTCTCTGGGACAGTGGGCCTATGGCTACACCTTC	CASSSLGQWAYGYTF	TRBD1	TRBV6-2/TRBV6-3	TRBJ1-2	.
TGTGCCAGCTGCCCCTTAATGGGGGCCGGTCAGCCCCAGCATTTT	CASCPLMGAGQPQHF	.	TRBV18	TRBJ1-5	.
TGTGCCAGCAGCCGAACGACAGGGGGCGCCAGCAAAGCTTTCTTT	CASSRTTGGASKAFF	TRBD1	TRBV12-3/TRBV12-4	TRBJ1-1	.
TGTGCCAGCAGCCAAGAATTGCAGGGAGTAGCCAAAAACATTCAGTACTTC	CASSQELQGVAKNIQYF	.	TRBV3-1	TRBJ2-4	few
TGCAGTGCTGCCCTCCCCGGTTCCTACGAGCAGTACTTC	CSAALPGSYEQYF	.	TRBV20-1	TRBJ2-7	many
TGCAGCGTTGAAGCGGGACTAGCGGGAGTCAGAGAGCAGTTCTTC	CSVEAGLAGVREQFF	TRBD2	TRBV29-1	TRBJ2-1	many
TGTGCCAGCAGTTACTCGAAGGCAACTAGGTATGGAGATACGCAGTATTTT	CASSYSKATRYGDTQYF	.	TRBV6-5	TRBJ2-3	many
TGCAGTGCTACCCCGGGACCGCTGACAACTAATGAAAAACTGTTTTTT	CSATPGPLTTNEKLFF	.	TRBV20-1	TRBJ1-4	few
TGTGCCAGCAGCCTCAGAGGGGGGAATCAAGCCCCCGATACGCAGTATTTT	CASSLRGGNQAPDTQYF	.	TRBV14	TRBJ2-3	many